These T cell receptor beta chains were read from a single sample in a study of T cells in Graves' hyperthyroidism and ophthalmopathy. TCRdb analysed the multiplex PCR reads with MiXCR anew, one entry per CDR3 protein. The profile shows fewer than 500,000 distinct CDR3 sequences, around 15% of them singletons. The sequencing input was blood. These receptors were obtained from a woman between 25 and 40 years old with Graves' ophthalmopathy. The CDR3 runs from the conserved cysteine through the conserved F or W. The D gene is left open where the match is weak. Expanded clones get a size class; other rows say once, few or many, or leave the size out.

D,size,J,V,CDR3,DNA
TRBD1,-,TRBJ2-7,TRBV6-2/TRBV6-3,CASNWAGGPNEQYF,TGTGCCAGCAATTGGGCAGGGGGCCCAAACGAGCAGTACTTC
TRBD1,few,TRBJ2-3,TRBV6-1,CASREDRAPRDTQYF,TGTGCCAGCAGGGAAGACAGGGCACCTCGAGATACGCAGTATTTT
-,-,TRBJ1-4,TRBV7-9,CASSPHQAPNEKLFF,TGTGCCAGCAGCCCTCACCAGGCCCCTAATGAAAAACTGTTTTTT
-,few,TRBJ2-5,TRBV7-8,CASTVAGLAETQYF,TGTGCCAGCACGGTGGCGGGGTTGGCGGAGACCCAGTACTTC
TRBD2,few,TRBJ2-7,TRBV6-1,CSSAGGSGIIRSYEQYF,TGTTCCTCAGCGGGGGGGTCGGGGATAATAAGGTCCTACGAGCAGTACTTC
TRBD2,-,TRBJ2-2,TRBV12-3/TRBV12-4,CASSLSGGSNTGELFF,TGTGCCAGCAGTTTAAGCGGGGGGTCGAACACCGGGGAGCTGTTTTTT
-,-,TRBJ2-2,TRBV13,CASSLTRSGGELFF,TGTGCCAGCAGCTTAACCCGGTCGGGCGGGGAGCTGTTTTTT
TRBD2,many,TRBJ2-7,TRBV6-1,CASKLLAGGPEQYF,TGTGCCAGTAAATTACTAGCGGGGGGGCCCGAGCAGTACTTC
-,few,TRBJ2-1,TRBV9,CASSVDDGIGGPLSEQFF,TGTGCCAGCAGCGTAGATGATGGTATTGGCGGGCCACTCAGTGAGCAGTTCTTC
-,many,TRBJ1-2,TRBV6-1,CASSEGSGSVYGYTF,TGTGCCAGCAGTGAGGGCAGCGGGAGCGTATATGGCTACACCTTC
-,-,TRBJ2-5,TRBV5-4,CASRLSGTETQYF,TGTGCCAGCAGGCTATCCGGGACGGAGACCCAGTACTTC
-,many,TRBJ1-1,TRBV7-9,CASSDVRVAEAFF,TGTGCCAGCAGCGACGTCAGGGTTGCTGAAGCTTTCTTT
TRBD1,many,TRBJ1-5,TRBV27,CASSLTRQGIRDQPQHF,TGTGCCAGCAGTTTAACCAGACAGGGGATAAGGGATCAGCCCCAGCATTTT
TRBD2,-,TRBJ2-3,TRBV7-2,CASSLAGSGVGDTQYF,TGTGCCAGCAGCTTAGCGGGCAGCGGGGTAGGAGATACGCAGTATTTT
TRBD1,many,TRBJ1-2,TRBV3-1,CASSQYQGVVYGYTF,TGTGCCAGCAGCCAATATCAGGGGGTAGTCTATGGCTACACCTTC
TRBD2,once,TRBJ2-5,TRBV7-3,CASSLIAGSIETQYF,TGTGCCAGCAGCTTAATAGCGGGAAGCATCGAGACCCAGTACTTC